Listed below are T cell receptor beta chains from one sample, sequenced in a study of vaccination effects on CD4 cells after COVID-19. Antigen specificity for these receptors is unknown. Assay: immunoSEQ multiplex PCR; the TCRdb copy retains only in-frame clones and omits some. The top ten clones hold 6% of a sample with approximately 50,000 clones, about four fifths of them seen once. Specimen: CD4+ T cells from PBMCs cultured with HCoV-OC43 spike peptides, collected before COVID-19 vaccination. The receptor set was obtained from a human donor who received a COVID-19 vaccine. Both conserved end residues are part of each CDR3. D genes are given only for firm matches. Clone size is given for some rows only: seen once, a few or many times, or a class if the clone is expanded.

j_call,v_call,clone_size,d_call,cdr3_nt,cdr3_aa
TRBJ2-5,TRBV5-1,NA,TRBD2,TGCGCCAGCAGCTCTACCAAACAATGGACTAGCGGGGGTCAGGGGGAGACCCAGTACTTC,CASSSTKQWTSGGQGETQYF
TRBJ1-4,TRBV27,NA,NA,TGTGCCAGCAGTGGCCAGGGGAATATGGCTGTTGAAAAACTGTTTTTT,CASSGQGNMAVEKLFF
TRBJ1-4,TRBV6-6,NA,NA,TGTGCCAGCAGTTCCAGTGAAAAACTGTTTTTT,CASSSSEKLFF
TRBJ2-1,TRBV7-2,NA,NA,TGTGCCAGCAGCTTAGGTCGGGGCCCCAGGGCTGAGCAGTTCTTC,CASSLGRGPRAEQFF
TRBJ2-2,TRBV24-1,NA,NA,TGTGCCACCAGTGTCAACAGCCTATCCCCGACGAACACCGGGGAGCTGTTTTTT,CATSVNSLSPTNTGELFF
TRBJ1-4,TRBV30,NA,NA,TGTGCCTGGAGTGTCCGGGGAATTGAAAAACTGTTTTTT,CAWSVRGIEKLFF
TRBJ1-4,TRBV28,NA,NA,TGTGCCAGTCATAGGGGCTTTAATGAAAAACTGTTTTTT,CASHRGFNEKLFF
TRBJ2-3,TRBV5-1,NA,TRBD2,TGCGCCAGCAGCTTGACTAGCGGGGGGCCAGATACGCAGTATTTT,CASSLTSGGPDTQYF
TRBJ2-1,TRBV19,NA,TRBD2,TGTGCCAGTAGTCTCATGGTACTAGCGGGGGTCAATGAGCAGTTCTTC,CASSLMVLAGVNEQFF
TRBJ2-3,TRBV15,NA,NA,TGTGCCACCAGCAGGGGGGGAAGCACAGATACGCAGTATTTT,CATSRGGSTDTQYF
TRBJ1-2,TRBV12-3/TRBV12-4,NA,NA,TGTGCCAGCAGTTCTTCAGGGACCTATGGCTACACCTTC,CASSSSGTYGYTF
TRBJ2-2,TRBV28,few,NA,TGTGCCAGCAGGACAACGAACACCGGGGAGCTGTTTTTT,CASRTTNTGELFF
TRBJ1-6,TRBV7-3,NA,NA,TGTGCCAGCAGCTTTAAAAGGGATTCACCCCTCCACTTT,CASSFKRDSPLHF
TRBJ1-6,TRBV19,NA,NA,TGTGCCAGTAGTGGTGGGGGATATAATTCACCCCTCCACTTT,CASSGGGYNSPLHF
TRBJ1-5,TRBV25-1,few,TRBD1,TGTGCCAGCAGTGATGCAGGGGGCAAGCAGCCCCAGCATTTT,CASSDAGGKQPQHF
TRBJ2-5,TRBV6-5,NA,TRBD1,TGTGCCAGCGGTAACACAGGGGTAGGGAGAGAGACCCAGTACTTC,CASGNTGVGRETQYF
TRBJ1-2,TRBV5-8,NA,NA,TGTGCCAGCAGCTTGGTTGAAAGGGCACCGTATGGCTACACCTTC,CASSLVERAPYGYTF
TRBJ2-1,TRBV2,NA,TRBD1,TGTGCCAGCAGTGAAGTTGGACAGGTGGGGAATGAGCAGTTCTTC,CASSEVGQVGNEQFF
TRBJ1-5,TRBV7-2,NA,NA,TGTGCCAGCAGCCCCGGCCCCCTTGGGAGTCAGCCCCAGCATTTT,CASSPGPLGSQPQHF
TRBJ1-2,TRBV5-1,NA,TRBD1,TGCGCCAGCAGCTTGGAAGGACAGGCCCCCTATGGCTACACCTTC,CASSLEGQAPYGYTF
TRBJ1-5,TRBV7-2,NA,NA,TGTGCCAGCAGCTTAGACGGGATAGGGAGTCAGCCCCAGCATTTT,CASSLDGIGSQPQHF
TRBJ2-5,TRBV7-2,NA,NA,TGTGCCAGCAGCTTCCCAGGAGGCAGGGCTTTGGAGACCCAGTACTTC,CASSFPGGRALETQYF
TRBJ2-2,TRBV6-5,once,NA,TGTGCCAGCAGCCCCCAGGGGAACACCGGGGAGCTGTTTTTT,CASSPQGNTGELFF
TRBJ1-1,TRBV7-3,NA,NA,TGTGCCAGCAGCTTAGAAAGCAACACTGAAGCTTTCTTT,CASSLESNTEAFF
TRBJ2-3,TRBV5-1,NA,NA,TGCGCCAGCAGCTTCGGGGGAGCGGCAGATACGCAGTATTTT,CASSFGGAADTQYF
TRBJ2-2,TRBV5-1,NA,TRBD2,TGCGCCAGCAGCTCGAGGGAGGGAACGGCCGGGGAGCTGTTTTTT,CASSSREGTAGELFF
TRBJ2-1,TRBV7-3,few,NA,TGTGCCAGCACCGAAAACGGGGGCGGGGGAATGGGTGAGCAGTTCTTC,CASTENGGGGMGEQFF
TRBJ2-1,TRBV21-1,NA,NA,TGTGCCAGCAGCAAAGCTGGGACAGCCCCTCAGGATGAGCAGTTCTTC,CASSKAGTAPQDEQFF
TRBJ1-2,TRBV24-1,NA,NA,TGTGCCACCAGTGATGGGGCAGGGCCCAACTATGGCTACACCTTC,CATSDGAGPNYGYTF
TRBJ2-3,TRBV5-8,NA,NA,TGTGCCAGCCCCGACGGGCCGGGGCGATTCACAGATACGCAGTATTTT,CASPDGPGRFTDTQYF
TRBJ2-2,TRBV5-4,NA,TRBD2,TGTGCCAGCAGCTTGGAACTAGCGGGCACCGGGGAGCTGTTTTTT,CASSLELAGTGELFF
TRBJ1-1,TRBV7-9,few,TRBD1,TGTGCCAGCAGCGCCTACAGGGGGGTAATGAACACTGAAGCTTTCTTT,CASSAYRGVMNTEAFF
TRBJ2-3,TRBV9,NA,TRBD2,TGTGCCAGCAGCCAAGTGGGGGGGAGGGGCACAGATACGCAGTATTTT,CASSQVGGRGTDTQYF
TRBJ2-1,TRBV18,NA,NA,TGTGCCAGCTCACCTATTGGAGGGGCGATTGAGCAGTTCTTC,CASSPIGGAIEQFF
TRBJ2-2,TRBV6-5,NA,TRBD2,TGTGCCAGCAGTTTAGCGGGGGGGCTTTCCGGGGAGCTGTTTTTT,CASSLAGGLSGELFF
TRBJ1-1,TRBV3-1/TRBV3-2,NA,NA,TGTGCCAGCAGCCAGAGACGGAGGAACACTGAAGCTTTCTTT,CASSQRRRNTEAFF
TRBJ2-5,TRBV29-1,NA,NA,TGCAGCGCCGCCACAGGGTCAGAGACCCAGTACTTC,CSAATGSETQYF
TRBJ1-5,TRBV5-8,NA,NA,TGTGCCAGCACGGGGGGACTGGATCAGCCCCAGCATTTT,CASTGGLDQPQHF
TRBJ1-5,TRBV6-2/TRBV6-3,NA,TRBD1,TGTGCCAGCAGCCGGGACAGGGGGCGAGAGCAGCCCCAGCATTTT,CASSRDRGREQPQHF
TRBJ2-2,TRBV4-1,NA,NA,TGCGCCAGCAGCCAAGGGGGGCGGTACACCGGGGAGCTGTTTTTT,CASSQGGRYTGELFF
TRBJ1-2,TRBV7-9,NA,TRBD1,TGTGCCAGCAGCAAAGGACAGGGAGTCTATGGCTACACCTTC,CASSKGQGVYGYTF
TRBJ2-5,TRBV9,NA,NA,TGTGCCAGCGGGGGGGCCGGGGAGACCCAGTACTTC,CASGGAGETQYF
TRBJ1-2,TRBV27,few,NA,TGTGCCAGCAGCCGCCTTGGGGGTGACTATGGCTACACCTTC,CASSRLGGDYGYTF
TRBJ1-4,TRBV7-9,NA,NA,TGTGCCAGCAGCTTAGGGGCTTTTGGGACTAATGAAAAACTGTTTTTT,CASSLGAFGTNEKLFF
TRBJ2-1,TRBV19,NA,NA,TGTGCCAGTAGTTTCCTCAAAAGTGAGCAGTTCTTC,CASSFLKSEQFF
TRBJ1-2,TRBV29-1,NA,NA,TGCAGCGGGGACTTGGGGGCGGTGGGAAACTATGGCTACACCTTC,CSGDLGAVGNYGYTF
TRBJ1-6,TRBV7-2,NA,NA,TGTGCCAGCAGCTTAAATCTTAGGGCCAGTGTGCTATCACCCCTCCACTTT,CASSLNLRASVLSPLHF
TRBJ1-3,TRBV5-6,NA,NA,TGTGCCAGCACCCATTCCTCTGGAAACACCATATATTTT,CASTHSSGNTIYF
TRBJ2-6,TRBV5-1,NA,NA,TGCGCCAGCAGCCCACGGGATCCAAGAGGGGAAACTGGGGCCAACGTCCTGACTTTC,CASSPRDPRGETGANVLTF
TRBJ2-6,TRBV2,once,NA,TGTGCCAGCACCGAACGGGGTACTGGGGCCAACGTCCTGACTTTC,CASTERGTGANVLTF
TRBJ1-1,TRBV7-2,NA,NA,TGTGCCAGCAGCTTGAGTACAGGGAACACTGAAGCTTTCTTT,CASSLSTGNTEAFF
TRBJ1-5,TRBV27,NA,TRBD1,TGTGCCAGCAGACGCTCCCCTTCACAGGGGAATAGCAATCAGCCCCAGCATTTT,CASRRSPSQGNSNQPQHF
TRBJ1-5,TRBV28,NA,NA,TGTGCCAGCAGTTCCGGGGCAAGTTATAGCAATCAGCCCCAGCATTTT,CASSSGASYSNQPQHF